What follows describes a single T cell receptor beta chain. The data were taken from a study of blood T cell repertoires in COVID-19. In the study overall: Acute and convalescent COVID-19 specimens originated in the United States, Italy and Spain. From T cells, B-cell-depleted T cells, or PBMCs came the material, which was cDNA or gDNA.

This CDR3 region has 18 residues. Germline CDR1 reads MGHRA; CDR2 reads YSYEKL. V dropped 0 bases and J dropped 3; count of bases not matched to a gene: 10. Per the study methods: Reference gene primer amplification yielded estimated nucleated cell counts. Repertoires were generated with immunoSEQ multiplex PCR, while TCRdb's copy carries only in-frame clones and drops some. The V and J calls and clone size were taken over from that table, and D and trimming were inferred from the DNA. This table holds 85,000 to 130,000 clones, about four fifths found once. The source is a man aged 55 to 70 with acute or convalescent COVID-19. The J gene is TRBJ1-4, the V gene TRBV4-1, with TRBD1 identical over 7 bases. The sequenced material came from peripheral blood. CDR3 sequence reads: CASSQERVTTGPNEKLFF. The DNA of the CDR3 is TGCGCCAGCAGCCAAGAAAGGGTAACGACAGGGCCTAATGAAAAACTGTTTTTT.